What follows are 20 T cell receptor beta chains derived from one specimen sequenced in a study of T cell responses to AZD1222 COVID-19 vaccine. The repertoire was sequenced with immunoSEQ multiplex PCR; TCRdb's copy has only in-frame clones and lacks some. Among 150,000 or so clones listed, about 90% were seen once. The input for sequencing was peripheral blood, taken 28 days after the second AZD1222 dose. The receptor source for this set is an adult who received the AZD1222 COVID-19 vaccine.

J is TRBJ2-2 and V is TRBV7-9, with TRBD2 identical over 7 bases. CDR3 size: 15 residues. Germline trimming cut 4 bases from V and 3 bases from J; bases unmatched to any gene: 5. The germline CDR1 and CDR2 sequences are SEHNR and FQNEAQ (reference sequence). The CDR3 region has the DNA TGTGCCAGCAGCTCTCTGGCGGGGGACACCGGGGAGCTGTTTTTT. Amino acids: CASSSLAGDTGELFF.

The chain links TRBV14 to TRBJ1-1; 11 positions match TRBD1. Germline CDR1 and CDR2: SGHDN and FVKESK. Unmatched junction bases numbered 3, after V lost 3 bases and J lost 3 bases. The CDR3 spans 15 residues. The CDR3 region has the DNA TGTGCCAGCAGCCAGAGGACAGGGGGCTACACTGAAGCTTTCTTT. As protein: CASSQRTGGYTEAFF.

The V call is TRBV4-2, the J call TRBJ2-3; 10 bases line up with TRBD2. The V and J ends lost 1 base and 1 base, in that order; junction bases with no gene match: 2. From germline, CDR1 is LGHNA and CDR2 YNFKEQ. There are 16 residues in the CDR3. CDR3 nucleotide sequence: TGTGCCAGCAGCCAAGTTCTAGCGGGAGGCACAGATACGCAGTATTTT. Translation gives CASSQVLAGGTDTQYF.

V gene TRBV6-5 combines with J gene TRBJ2-1, with D perhaps matching TRBD2 (5 bases). Germline V gives CDR1 MNHEY, CDR2 SVGAGI. The CDR3 extends over 16 amino acids. V lost 2 bases and J 4 bases, leaving 15 bases between the germline ends. CDR3 coding DNA: TGTGCCAGCAGTTACAAGCGGCCACATTTTTACAATGAGCAGTTCTTC. Residues: CASSYKRPHFYNEQFF.

This clone appeared once. The chain joins TRBV6-6 to TRBJ1-2; 7 nucleotides align to TRBD1. This CDR3 spans 15 amino acids. J was trimmed by 6 bases and V by 5 bases; bases with no gene match: 12. Germline assignment: CDR1 MNHNY and CDR2 SVGAGI (reference sequence). The CDR3: CASSQEQTGIHGYTF. The DNA for the CDR3 is TGTGCCAGCAGTCAGGAGCAGACAGGGATCCATGGCTACACCTTC.

The chain joins TRBV6-5 to TRBJ2-5; 8 bases align to TRBD1. This CDR3 spans 14 amino acids. Germline CDR1 and CDR2: MNHEY and SVGAGI. Trimming cost V 6 bases and J 1 base; bases outside gene matches: 4. CDR3 nucleotides: TGTGCCAGCAGACGGACAGGGTCCCAAGAGACCCAGTACTTC. This sequence encodes CASRRTGSQETQYF.

The sample holds one count of this clone. The rearrangement links TRBV7-9 to TRBJ2-5, with D perhaps TRBD1 (6 bases). CDR1 is SEHNR, CDR2 FQNEAQ, per germline (reference sequence). Trimming took 5 bases from V and 0 from J, leaving 10 bases between them. The length of the CDR3 is 14 residues. The CDR3 spells CASSGGQYQETQYF. In DNA form, the CDR3 reads TGTGCCAGCAGCGGGGGACAATACCAAGAGACCCAGTACTTC.

The CDR3 DNA follows: TGCAGTGCTAGTGAGGGGGGGGTAGCGGGACGCATTTTGGGGACCCAGTACTTC. It encodes CSASEGGVAGRILGTQYF. The V gene is TRBV20-1, the J gene TRBJ2-5, with 8 positions matching TRBD2. Germline V gene lookup returns CDR1 DFQATT and CDR2 SNEGSKA (reference sequence). The CDR3 covers 18 residues. The V and J ends lost 3 bases and 7 bases, in that order; junction bases with no gene match: 22.

This clone was observed a few times. This rearrangement joins TRBV9 to TRBJ2-1; TRBD1 might be the D (6 bases). The V end lost 4 bases, the J end lost 5 bases, and 19 bases lay between the germline ends. CDR1 is SGDLS and CDR2 is YYNGEE in the germline V gene. The CDR3 sequence is 16 residues long. CDR3 residues: CASSPRPSTGNNEQFF. In DNA form, the CDR3 reads TGTGCCAGCAGCCCTCGACCGTCGACAGGAAACAATGAGCAGTTCTTC.

As concerns this clone: Compared with germline, one end of the junction differs, possibly owing to a read error. This chain connects TRBV20-1 to TRBJ1-1, with D uncertain. Germline CDR1 is DFQATT and CDR2 is SNEGSKA (reference sequence). CDR3 length: 12 amino acids. The DNA for the CDR3 is TGCAATGCTAGTTTCCAGAACACTGAAGCTTTCTTT. As protein: CNASFQNTEAFF.

J is TRBJ1-6 and V is TRBV3-1 (or the pseudogene TRBV3-2); 7 bases align to TRBD1. Germline values: CDR1 LGHDT, CDR2 YNNKEL (reference sequence). The CDR3 extends over 15 amino acids. V lost 0 bases, J lost 7 bases, and 3 bases stayed unmatched. The CDR3 DNA sequence: TGTGCCAGCAGCCAAGATGGGGGACAGAATTCACCCCTCCACTTT. Residues: CASSQDGGQNSPLHF.

The chain has TRBV29-1 and TRBJ2-7; 8 bases line up with TRBD2. Germline lookup yields CDR1 SQVTM and CDR2 ANQGSEA. The CDR3 covers 14 residues. V shed 3 bases and J 4 bases; nucleotides not matched to a gene: 8. Here the CDR3 DNA reads TGCAGCGTTGAGGGACTAGACCCGGGTTACGAGCAGTACTTC. This encodes CSVEGLDPGYEQYF.

This sequence joins TRBV6-6 and TRBJ2-5, with 9 bases identical to TRBD2. With V trimmed by 4 bases and J by 2 bases, 8 bases remained unmatched. This CDR3 spans 16 amino acids. Per germline, CDR1 MNHNY and CDR2 SVGAGI (reference sequence). For the CDR3, the DNA is TGTGCCAGCAGTTTGGTAGCGGGGGCGGAACAAGAGACCCAGTACTTC. It specifies CASSLVAGAEQETQYF.

The chain recombines TRBV4-2 with TRBJ2-6; 10 nucleotides line up with TRBD1. Trimming removed 5 bases from V and 1 base from J; junction bases left unmatched: 5. The germline gives CDR1 LGHNA, CDR2 YNFKEQ. The CDR3 extends over 17 amino acids. DNA for the CDR3: TGTGCCAGCAGCGATTGGACAGGGGGGTCTGGGGCCAACGTCCTGACTTTC. Amino acids: CASSDWTGGSGANVLTF.

The chain recombines TRBV2 with TRBJ2-7; 7 bases map to TRBD1. Germline CDR1 is SNHLY and CDR2 is FYNNEI. V lost 4 bases and J lost 7; bases outside the gene matches: 10. The CDR3 length is 14 residues. Here the CDR3 reads CASSGSTGWEEQYF. The CDR3 bases are TGTGCCAGCAGTGGGTCGACAGGGTGGGAAGAGCAGTACTTC.

The V call is TRBV3-1 (or the pseudogene TRBV3-2), the J call TRBJ2-1, with 14 bases lining up with TRBD2. Trimming at V came to 4 bases and at J to 0 bases, leaving 8 bases not matched to a gene. The CDR3 covers 19 residues. Germline V CDR1 and CDR2: LGHDT, YNNKEL (reference sequence). DNA for the CDR3: TGTGCCAGCAGCCGACCGGGACTAGCGGGGGCCAGCTCCTACAATGAGCAGTTCTTC. As protein: CASSRPGLAGASSYNEQFF.

The chain joins TRBV29-1 to TRBJ2-7; perhaps TRBD1 as D (6 bases). CDR1 is SQVTM and CDR2 is ANQGSEA in the germline V gene. Between the trimmed V and J ends, which lost 4 bases and 2 bases, there was a span of 15 bases. The CDR3 is 14 residues long. The CDR3 sequence: CSVATGWYTYEQYF. The CDR3 DNA sequence: TGCAGCGTTGCGACAGGTTGGTACACCTACGAGCAGTACTTC.

The chain couples TRBV18 to TRBJ2-1, with 8 nucleotides matching TRBD2. Germline lookup yields CDR1 KGHSH and CDR2 LQKENI. The CDR3 totals 15 residues. The junction had 10 bases not matched to a gene; V was cut back by 6 bases and J by 6 bases. Here the CDR3 reads CASSDRGGLVNEQFF. CDR3 sequence (DNA): TGTGCCAGCTCTGACCGGGGGGGCCTTGTCAATGAGCAGTTCTTC.

The chain combines TRBV14 with TRBJ2-4, with TRBD2 matching over 7 bases. Losses at the gene ends were 1 base for V and 0 bases for J; bases not matched to a gene: 3. The CDR3 covers 16 residues. Germline-derived CDR1 and CDR2 are SGHDN and FVKESK. The CDR3 here is CASSQAGTIAKNIQYF. CDR3 bases: TGTGCCAGCAGCCAAGCCGGGACTATAGCCAAAAACATTCAGTACTTC. Variable domain in full (rest from reference TRBV14 and TRBJ2-4): EAGVTQFPSHSVIEKGQTVTLRCDPISGHDNLYWYRRVMGKEIKFLLHFVKESKQDESGMPNNRFLAERTGGTYSTLKVQPAELEDSGVYFCASSQAGTIAKNIQYFGAGTRLSVL.

This clone was seen once. This chain uses TRBV7-2 with TRBJ1-1; D unresolved. Trimming took off 5 bases at V and 2 bases at J, with 15 bases between the two ends. Germline V lookup: CDR1 SGHTA, CDR2 FQGNSA. The CDR3 is 15 amino acids. This CDR3 is CASSPDSGINTEAFF. The CDR3 DNA follows: TGTGCCAGCAGCCCAGACTCGGGGATTAACACTGAAGCTTTCTTT.